The T cell receptor (beta chain) described here comes from a study of OX40 agonist ivuxolimab in advanced cancers. This CDR3 spans 15 amino acids. V was pared by 4 bases and J by 1 base, with 13 bases between. Germline loops: CDR1 SGHNT, CDR2 YENEEA. Assay: immunoSEQ multiplex PCR; the TCRdb copy retains only in-frame clones and omits some. The sample lists around 70,000 clones; about 85% were seen once. The sequence came from an adult with an advanced solid tumor such as melanoma, head and neck, liver or kidney cancer. The rearrangement links TRBV11-3 to TRBJ2-5; D is undetermined. The source material was CD4+ or CD8+ T cells sorted from blood, sampled in a trial of the OX40 agonist ivuxolimab. CDR3 protein: CASSSSYSPQETQYF. CDR3 coding DNA: TGTGCCAGCAGCTCCTCCTACTCGCCCCAAGAGACCCAGTACTTC.